The clone carrying this T cell receptor beta chain was observed many times. Antigen: not known. These data originate in a study of T cells in Graves' hyperthyroidism and ophthalmopathy. Amplified TCR beta CDR3 regions came from RNA transcripts. HTBI primers were the set used in a first-round RT-PCR of the TCR CDR3. MiXCR was run by TCRdb on the multiplex PCR reads, yielding one entry per CDR3 protein. Of 540,000 or so distinct CDR3 sequences listed, around 16% are singletons. Not enrolled were patients with uncontrolled infection, other autoimmune disease, pregnancy or lactation. Clinical symptoms, serum thyroxine, TRAb, thyroid ultrasound and orbital computed tomography established diagnosis. Study-wide points: Within blood appeared most thyroid clonotypes that had expanded above 0.001.

There are 15 residues in the CDR3. Germline assignment: CDR1 SGHTA and CDR2 FQGNSA. Trimming at V came to 5 bases and at J to 7 bases, leaving 10 bases not matched to a gene. J is TRBJ2-2 and V is TRBV7-2, with 7 bases fitting TRBD1. The sequence derives from a woman aged 30 to 39 with Graves' hyperthyroidism. What was sequenced was blood. CDR3 coding DNA: TGTGCCAGCAGCCTAGACAGGGTATTGGTCGGGGAGCTGTTTTTT. Translating gives CASSLDRVLVGELFF.